This paragraph covers one TCR beta chain sequence. These data come from a study of blood T cell repertoires in COVID-19. For the study at large: The United States, Italy and Spain supplied acute and convalescent COVID-19 samples. PBMCs, B-cell-depleted T cells, or T cells were the source of the cDNA or gDNA that made up the material.

In the study's own analysis: Nucleated cell number was recorded as an estimate derived from reference gene primer amplification. Generated by immunoSEQ multiplex PCR, the TCRdb table keeps only in-frame clones and is missing some. That table supplies the V and J calls and clone size; D and trimming were determined from the DNA. The sample shows roughly 670,000 clones, about 87% of them seen only once. Trimming left V 4 bases short and J 4 bases short, with 20 bases between. The CDR3 loop spans 16 amino acids. From germline, CDR1 is SGDLS and CDR2 YYNGEE. The chain recombines TRBV9 with TRBJ1-1, with D perhaps TRBD1 (6 bases). Sequencing input: peripheral blood. This sequence was found in a woman between 18 and 29 years old with acute or convalescent COVID-19. The CDR3 here is CASSPVPGGAGTEAFF. CDR3 coding DNA: TGTGCCAGCAGCCCCGTTCCGGGGGGCGCGGGCACTGAAGCTTTCTTT.